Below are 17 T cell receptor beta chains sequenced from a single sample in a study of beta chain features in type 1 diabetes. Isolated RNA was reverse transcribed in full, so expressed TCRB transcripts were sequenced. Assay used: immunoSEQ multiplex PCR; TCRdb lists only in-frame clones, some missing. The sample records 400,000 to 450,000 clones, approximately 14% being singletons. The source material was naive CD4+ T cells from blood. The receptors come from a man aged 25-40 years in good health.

CDR3 region: CASSLSASTDTQYF. CDR3 bases: TGTGCCAGCAGCCTAAGCGCTAGCACAGATACGCAGTATTTT. The chain employs TRBV9 and TRBJ2-3; no clear D gene. The CDR3 runs to 14 residues. The V and J ends lost 4 bases and 0 bases respectively, with 9 bases between them. Per germline, CDR1 SGDLS and CDR2 YYNGEE.

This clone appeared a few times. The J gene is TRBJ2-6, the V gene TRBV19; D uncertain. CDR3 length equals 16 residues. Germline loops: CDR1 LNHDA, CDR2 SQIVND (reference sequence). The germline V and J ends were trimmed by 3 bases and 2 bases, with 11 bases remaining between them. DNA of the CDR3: TGTGCCAGTAGTATCACGAAGGGCACTGGGGCCAACGTCCTGACTTTC. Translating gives CASSITKGTGANVLTF.

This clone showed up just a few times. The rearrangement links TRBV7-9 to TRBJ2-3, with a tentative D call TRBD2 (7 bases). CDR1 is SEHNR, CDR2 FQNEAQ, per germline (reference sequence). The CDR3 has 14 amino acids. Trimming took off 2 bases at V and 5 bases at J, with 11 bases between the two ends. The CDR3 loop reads CASSLRGAGDTQYF. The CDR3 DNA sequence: TGTGCCAGCAGCTTACGGGGGGCTGGAGATACGCAGTATTTT.

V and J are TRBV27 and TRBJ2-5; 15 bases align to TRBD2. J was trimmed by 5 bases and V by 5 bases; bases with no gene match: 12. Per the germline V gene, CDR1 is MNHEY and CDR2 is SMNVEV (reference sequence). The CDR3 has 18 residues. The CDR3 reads CASSRQGLAGGPRETQYF. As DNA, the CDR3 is TGTGCCAGCAGTAGACAAGGACTAGCGGGAGGGCCACGGGAGACCCAGTACTTC.

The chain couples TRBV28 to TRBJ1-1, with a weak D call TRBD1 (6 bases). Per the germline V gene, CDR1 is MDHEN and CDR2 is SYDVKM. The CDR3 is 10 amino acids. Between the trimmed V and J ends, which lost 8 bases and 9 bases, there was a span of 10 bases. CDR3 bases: TGTGCCAGCGGGAGGGACAAAGCTTTCTTT. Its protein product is CASGRDKAFF. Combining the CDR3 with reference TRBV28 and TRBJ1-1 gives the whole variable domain DVKVTQSSRYLVKRTGEKVFLECVQDMDHENMFWYRQDPGLGLRLIYFSYDVKMKEKGDIPEGYSVSREKKERFSLILESASTNQTSMYLCASGRDKAFFGQGTRLTVV.

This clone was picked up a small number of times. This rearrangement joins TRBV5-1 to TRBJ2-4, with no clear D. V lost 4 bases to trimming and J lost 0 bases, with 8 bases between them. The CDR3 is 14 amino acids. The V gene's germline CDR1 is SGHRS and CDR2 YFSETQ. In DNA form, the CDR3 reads TGCGCCAGCAGCGAAGGTAGAGCCAAAAACATTCAGTACTTC. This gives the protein CASSEGRAKNIQYF.

The CDR3 here is CASSQDRQGSETFF. The CDR3 bases are TGTGCCAGCAGCCAAGATCGGCAGGGATCCGAAACTTTCTTT. The chain employs TRBV14 and TRBJ1-1; TRBD1 might be the D (5 bases). Germline CDR1 and CDR2: SGHDN and FVKESK. With 0 bases removed from V and 12 bases from J, the gap between germline ends came to 17 bases. The CDR3 extends over 14 amino acids. Drawing the rest from reference TRBV14 and TRBJ1-1, the complete variable domain is EAGVTQFPSHSVIEKGQTVTLRCDPISGHDNLYWYRRVMGKEIKFLLHFVKESKQDESGMPNNRFLAERTGGTYSTLKVQPAELEDSGVYFCASSQDRQGSETFFGQGTRLTVV.

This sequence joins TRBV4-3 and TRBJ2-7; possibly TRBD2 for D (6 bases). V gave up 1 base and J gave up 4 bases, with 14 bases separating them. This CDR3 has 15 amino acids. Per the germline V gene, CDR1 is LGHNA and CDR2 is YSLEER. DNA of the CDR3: TGCGCCAGCAGCCAAGGACGGGGGATGGGTTACGAGCAGTACTTC. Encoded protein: CASSQGRGMGYEQYF.

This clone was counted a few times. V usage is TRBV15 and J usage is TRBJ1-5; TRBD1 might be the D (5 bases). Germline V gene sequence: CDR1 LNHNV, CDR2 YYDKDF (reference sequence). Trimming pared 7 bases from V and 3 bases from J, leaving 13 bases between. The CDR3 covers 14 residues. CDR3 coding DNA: TGTGCCACCAAGGGACGGAATACCAATCAGCCCCAGCATTTT. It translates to CATKGRNTNQPQHF.

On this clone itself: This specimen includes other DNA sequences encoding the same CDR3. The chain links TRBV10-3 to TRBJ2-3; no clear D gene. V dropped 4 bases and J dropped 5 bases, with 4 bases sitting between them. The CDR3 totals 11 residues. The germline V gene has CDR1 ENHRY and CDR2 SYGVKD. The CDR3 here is CAISGGDTQYF. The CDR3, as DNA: TGTGCCATCAGTGGGGGAGATACGCAGTATTTT.

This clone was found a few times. CDR3 amino acids: CASSLARTAHMPLHF. CDR3 DNA: TGTGCCAGCAGCTTAGCTCGGACAGCCCATATGCCCCTCCACTTT. This sequence joins TRBV7-2 and TRBJ1-6, with D perhaps TRBD1 (6 bases). V was shortened by 0 bases and J by 13 bases, with 16 bases between the two germline ends. Germline values: CDR1 SGHTA, CDR2 FQGNSA. This CDR3 is built from 15 residues.

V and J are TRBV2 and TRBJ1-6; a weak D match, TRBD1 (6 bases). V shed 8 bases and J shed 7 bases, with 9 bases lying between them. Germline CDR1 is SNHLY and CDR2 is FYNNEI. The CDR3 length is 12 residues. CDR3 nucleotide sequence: TGTGCCAGCGAGGGGGGGAATTCACCCCTCCACTTT. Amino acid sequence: CASEGGNSPLHF.

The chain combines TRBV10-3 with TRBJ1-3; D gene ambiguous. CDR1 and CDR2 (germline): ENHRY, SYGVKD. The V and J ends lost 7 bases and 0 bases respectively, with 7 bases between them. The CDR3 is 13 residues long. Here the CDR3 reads CAIKPDSGNTIYF. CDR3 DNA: TGTGCCATCAAACCGGACTCTGGAAACACCATATATTTT.

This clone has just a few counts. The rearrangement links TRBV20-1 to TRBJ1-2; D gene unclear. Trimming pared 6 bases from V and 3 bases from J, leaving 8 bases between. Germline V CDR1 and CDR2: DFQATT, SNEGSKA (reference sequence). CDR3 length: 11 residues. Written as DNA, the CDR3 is TGCAGTGCCCATCCCTACTATGGCTACACCTTC. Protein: CSAHPYYGYTF.

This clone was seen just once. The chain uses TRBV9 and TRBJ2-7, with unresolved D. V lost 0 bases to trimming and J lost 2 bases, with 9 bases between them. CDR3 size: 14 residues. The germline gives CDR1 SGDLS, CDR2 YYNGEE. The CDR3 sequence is CASSVGAATYEQYF. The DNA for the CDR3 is TGTGCCAGCAGCGTAGGGGCAGCAACCTACGAGCAGTACTTC.

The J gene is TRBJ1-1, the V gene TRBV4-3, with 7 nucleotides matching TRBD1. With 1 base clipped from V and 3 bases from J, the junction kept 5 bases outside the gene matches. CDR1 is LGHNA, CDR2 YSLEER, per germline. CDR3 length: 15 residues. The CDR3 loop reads CASSQGRRGDTEAFF. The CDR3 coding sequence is TGCGCCAGCAGCCAAGGTCGCAGGGGGGACACTGAAGCTTTCTTT.

CDR3 in DNA: TGTGCCAGCAGCCCGGGACAGCTGTCAGGTTATGGCTACACCTTC. It specifies CASSPGQLSGYGYTF. This rearrangement joins TRBV7-9 to TRBJ1-2; 7 bases match TRBD1. Germline-derived CDR1 and CDR2 are SEHNR and FQNEAQ (reference sequence). The CDR3 extends over 15 amino acids. V lost 5 bases to trimming and J lost 5 bases; unmatched junction nucleotides: 11.